The present entry profiles one T cell receptor (beta chain) with its context. This record comes from a study of blood T cell repertoires in COVID-19. Generated by immunoSEQ multiplex PCR, the TCRdb table keeps only in-frame clones and is missing some. The sample carries 250,000 to 300,000 clones, 80% to 85% recorded once. The CDR3 length is 16 residues. J was trimmed by 5 bases and V by 0 bases; bases with no gene match: 5. CDR1 is SQVTM and CDR2 is ANQGSEA in the germline V gene. The TCR comes from a man in his sixties with acute or convalescent COVID-19. Sequencing used peripheral blood. The chain links TRBV29-1 to TRBJ2-3; 13 nucleotides agree with TRBD2. CDR3 amino acids: CSVEDPRTSGRDTQYF. CDR3 coding DNA: TGCAGCGTTGAAGATCCCCGGACTAGCGGGAGAGATACGCAGTATTTT.